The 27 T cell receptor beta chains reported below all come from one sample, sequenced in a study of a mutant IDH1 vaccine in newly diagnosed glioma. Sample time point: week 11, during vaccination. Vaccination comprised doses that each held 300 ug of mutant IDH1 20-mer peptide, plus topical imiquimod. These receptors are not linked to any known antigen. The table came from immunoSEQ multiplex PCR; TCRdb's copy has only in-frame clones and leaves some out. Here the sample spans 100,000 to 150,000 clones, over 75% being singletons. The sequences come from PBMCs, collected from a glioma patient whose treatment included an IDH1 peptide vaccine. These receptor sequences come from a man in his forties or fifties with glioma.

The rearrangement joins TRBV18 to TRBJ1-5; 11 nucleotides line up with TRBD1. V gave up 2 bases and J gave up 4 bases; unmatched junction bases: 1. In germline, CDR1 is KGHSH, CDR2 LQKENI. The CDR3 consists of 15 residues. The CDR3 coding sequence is TGTGCCAGCTCACCAGGGACAGGGGGTAATCAGCCCCAGCATTTT. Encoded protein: CASSPGTGGNQPQHF. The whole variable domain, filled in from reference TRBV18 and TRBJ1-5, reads NAGVMQNPRHLVRRRGQEARLRCSPMKGHSHVYWYRQLPEEGLKFMVYLQKENIIDESGMPKERFSAEFPKEGPSILRIQQVVRGDSAAYFCASSPGTGGNQPQHFGDGTRLSIL.

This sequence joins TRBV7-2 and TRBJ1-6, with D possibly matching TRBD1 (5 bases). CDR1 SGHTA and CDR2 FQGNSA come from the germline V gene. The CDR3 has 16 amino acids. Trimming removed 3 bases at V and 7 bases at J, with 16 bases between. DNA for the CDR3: TGTGCCAGCAGCTTCGGCGGGCCCGGGACGAATTCACCCCTCCACTTT. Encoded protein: CASSFGGPGTNSPLHF.

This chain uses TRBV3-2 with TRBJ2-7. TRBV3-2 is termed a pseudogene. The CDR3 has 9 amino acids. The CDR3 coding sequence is TGTGCCAGGTTGCCCGAGCAGTACTTC. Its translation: CARLPEQYF.

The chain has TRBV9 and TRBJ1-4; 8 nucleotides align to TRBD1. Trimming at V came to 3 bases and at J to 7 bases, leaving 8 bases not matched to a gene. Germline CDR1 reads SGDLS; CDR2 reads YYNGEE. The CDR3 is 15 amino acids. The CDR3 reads CASSAGQGGFEKLFF. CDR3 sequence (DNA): TGTGCCAGCAGCGCAGGACAGGGAGGATTTGAAAAACTGTTTTTT.

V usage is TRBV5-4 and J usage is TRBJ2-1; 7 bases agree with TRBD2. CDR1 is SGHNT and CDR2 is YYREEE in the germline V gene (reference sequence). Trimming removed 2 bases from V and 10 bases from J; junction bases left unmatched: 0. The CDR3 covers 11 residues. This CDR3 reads CASSLAGEQFF. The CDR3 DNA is TGTGCCAGCAGCTTAGCGGGGGAGCAGTTCTTC.

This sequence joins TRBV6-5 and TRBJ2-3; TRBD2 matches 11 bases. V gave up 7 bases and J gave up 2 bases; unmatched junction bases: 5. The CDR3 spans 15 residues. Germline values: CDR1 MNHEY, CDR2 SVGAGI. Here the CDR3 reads CASTRTSGHTDTQYF. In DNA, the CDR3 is TGTGCCAGCACCAGGACTAGCGGGCACACAGATACGCAGTATTTT.

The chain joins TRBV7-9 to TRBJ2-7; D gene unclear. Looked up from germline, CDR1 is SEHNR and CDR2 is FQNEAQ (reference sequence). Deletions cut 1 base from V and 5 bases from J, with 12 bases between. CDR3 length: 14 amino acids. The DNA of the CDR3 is TGTGCCAGCAGCTTAGTGAGTGGGCCGGACGAGCAGTACTTC. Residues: CASSLVSGPDEQYF.

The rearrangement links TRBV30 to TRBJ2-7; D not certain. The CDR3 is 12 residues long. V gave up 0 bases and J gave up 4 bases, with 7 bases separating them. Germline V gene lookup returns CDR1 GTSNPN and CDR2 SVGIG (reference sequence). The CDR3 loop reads CAWSVDNYEQYF. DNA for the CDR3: TGTGCCTGGAGTGTTGACAATTACGAGCAGTACTTC.

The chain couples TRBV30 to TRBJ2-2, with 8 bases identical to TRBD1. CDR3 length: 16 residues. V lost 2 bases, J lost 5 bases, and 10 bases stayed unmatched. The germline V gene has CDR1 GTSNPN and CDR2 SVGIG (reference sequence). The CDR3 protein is CAWSRGQGARTGELFF. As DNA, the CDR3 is TGTGCCTGGAGTAGAGGACAGGGCGCTAGGACCGGGGAGCTGTTTTTT.

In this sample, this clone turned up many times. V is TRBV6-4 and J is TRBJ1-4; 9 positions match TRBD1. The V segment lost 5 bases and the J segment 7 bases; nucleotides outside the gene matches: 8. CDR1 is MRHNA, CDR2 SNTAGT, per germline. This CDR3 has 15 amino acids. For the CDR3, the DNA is TGTGCCAGCAGTCCCCCCGGGACAGGGTTTGAAAAACTGTTTTTT. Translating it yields CASSPPGTGFEKLFF.

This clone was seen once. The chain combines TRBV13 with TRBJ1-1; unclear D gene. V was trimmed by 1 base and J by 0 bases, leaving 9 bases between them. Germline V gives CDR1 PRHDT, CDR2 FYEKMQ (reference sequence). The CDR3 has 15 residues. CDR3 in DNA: TGTGCCAGCAGCTTAGTCGGTCCGTTGAACACTGAAGCTTTCTTT. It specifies CASSLVGPLNTEAFF.

CDR3 bases: TGCGCCAGCAGCCCGGGCGCGCTAGCGTACCAAGAGACCCAGTACTTC. This sequence encodes CASSPGALAYQETQYF. The genes are TRBV5-1 and TRBJ2-5; D perhaps matches TRBD2 (6 bases). The CDR3 is 16 residues long. V lost 4 bases, J lost 0 bases, and 16 bases lay in between. Per the germline V gene, CDR1 is SGHRS and CDR2 is YFSETQ.

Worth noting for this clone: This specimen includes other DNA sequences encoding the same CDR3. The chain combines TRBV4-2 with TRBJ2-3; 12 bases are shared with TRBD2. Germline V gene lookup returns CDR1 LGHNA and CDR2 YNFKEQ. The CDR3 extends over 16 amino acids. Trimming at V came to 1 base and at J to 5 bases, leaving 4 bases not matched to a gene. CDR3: CASSQGLAGAGDTQYF. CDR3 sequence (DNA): TGTGCCAGCAGCCAAGGACTAGCGGGAGCTGGAGATACGCAGTATTTT.

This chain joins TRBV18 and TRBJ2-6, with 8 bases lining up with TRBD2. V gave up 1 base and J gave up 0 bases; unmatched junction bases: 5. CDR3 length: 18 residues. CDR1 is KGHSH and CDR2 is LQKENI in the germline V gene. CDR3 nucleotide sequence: TGTGCCAGCTCACCACTTGCGGGGGGCCCCTCTGGGGCCAACGTCCTGACTTTC. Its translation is CASSPLAGGPSGANVLTF.

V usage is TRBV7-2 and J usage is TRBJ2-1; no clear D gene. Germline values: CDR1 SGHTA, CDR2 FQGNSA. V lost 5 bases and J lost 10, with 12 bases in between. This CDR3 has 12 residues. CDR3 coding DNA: TGTGCCAGCAGCCCCCGCATTGGGGAGCAGTTCTTC. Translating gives CASSPRIGEQFF.

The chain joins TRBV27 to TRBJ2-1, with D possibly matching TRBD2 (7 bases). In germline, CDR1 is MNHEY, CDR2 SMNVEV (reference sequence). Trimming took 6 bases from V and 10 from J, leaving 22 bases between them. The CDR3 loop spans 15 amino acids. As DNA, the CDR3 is TGTGCCAGCAGCACACCGGGGGCTAGCGGACGGGAGCAGTTCTTC. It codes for CASSTPGASGREQFF.

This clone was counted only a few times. Here the CDR3 DNA reads TGTGCCAGCAGACAGGGATTCGATGGCTACACCTTC. Protein: CASRQGFDGYTF. J is TRBJ1-2 and V is TRBV2; the D gene is possibly TRBD1 (6 bases). Per the germline V gene, CDR1 is SNHLY and CDR2 is FYNNEI. CDR3 length: 12 residues. The V end was cut by 6 bases, the J end by 6 bases, with 11 bases between.

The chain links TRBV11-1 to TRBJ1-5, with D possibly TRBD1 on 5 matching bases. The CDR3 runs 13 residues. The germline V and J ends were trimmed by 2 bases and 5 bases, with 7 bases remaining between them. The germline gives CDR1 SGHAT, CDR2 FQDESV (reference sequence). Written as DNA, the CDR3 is TGTGCCAGCAGCTTAAACAGGCATCAGCCCCAGCATTTT. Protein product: CASSLNRHQPQHF.

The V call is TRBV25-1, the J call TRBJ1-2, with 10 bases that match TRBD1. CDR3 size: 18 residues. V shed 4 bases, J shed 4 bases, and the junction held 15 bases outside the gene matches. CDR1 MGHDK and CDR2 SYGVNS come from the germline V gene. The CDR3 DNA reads TGTGCCAGCAGTGCATTCCCGGGACAGGGGCAGGGTATCTATGGCTACACCTTC. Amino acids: CASSAFPGQGQGIYGYTF.

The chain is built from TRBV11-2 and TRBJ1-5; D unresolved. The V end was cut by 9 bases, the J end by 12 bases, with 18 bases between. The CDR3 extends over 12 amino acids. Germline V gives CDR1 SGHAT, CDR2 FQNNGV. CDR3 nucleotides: TGTGCCAGTGAAGGAGCTTTGTCCGGCCAGCATTTT. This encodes CASEGALSGQHF. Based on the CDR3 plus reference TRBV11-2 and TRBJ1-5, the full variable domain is EAGVAQSPRYKIIEKRQSVAFWCNPISGHATLYWYQQILGQGPKLLIQFQNNGVVDDSQLPKDRFSAERLKGVDSTLKIQPAKLEDSAVYLCASEGALSGQHFGDGTRLSIL.

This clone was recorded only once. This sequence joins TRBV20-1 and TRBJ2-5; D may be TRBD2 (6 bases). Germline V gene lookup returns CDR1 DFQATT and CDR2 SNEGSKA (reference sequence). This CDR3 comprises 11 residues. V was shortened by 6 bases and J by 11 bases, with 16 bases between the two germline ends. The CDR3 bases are TGCAGTGCCCTGGGCGGGGTTCGGCAGTACTTC. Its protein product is CSALGGVRQYF.

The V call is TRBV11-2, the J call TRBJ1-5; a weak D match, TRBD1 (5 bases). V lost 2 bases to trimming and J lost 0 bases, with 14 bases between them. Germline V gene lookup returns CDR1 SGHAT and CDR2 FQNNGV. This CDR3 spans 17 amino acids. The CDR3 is CASSLPRRDSSNQPQHF. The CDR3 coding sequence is TGTGCCAGCAGCTTACCCCGGCGCGACAGTAGCAATCAGCCCCAGCATTTT.

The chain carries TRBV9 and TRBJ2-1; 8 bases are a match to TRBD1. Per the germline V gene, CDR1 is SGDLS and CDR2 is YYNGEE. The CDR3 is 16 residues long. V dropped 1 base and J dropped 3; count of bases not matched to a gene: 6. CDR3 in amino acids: CASSVKSGTGYNEQFF. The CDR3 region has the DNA TGTGCCAGCAGCGTAAAGTCCGGGACAGGCTACAATGAGCAGTTCTTC.

This CDR3 reads CASSGFDRGRPIPSYEQYF. In DNA form, the CDR3 reads TGTGCCAGTAGTGGGTTCGACAGAGGTAGACCCATACCCTCCTACGAGCAGTACTTC. J is TRBJ2-7 and V is TRBV19; tentatively, D is TRBD1 (5 bases). The V end lost 5 bases, the J end lost 0 bases, and 26 bases lay between the germline ends. Looked up from germline, CDR1 is LNHDA and CDR2 is SQIVND (reference sequence). The CDR3 covers 19 residues.

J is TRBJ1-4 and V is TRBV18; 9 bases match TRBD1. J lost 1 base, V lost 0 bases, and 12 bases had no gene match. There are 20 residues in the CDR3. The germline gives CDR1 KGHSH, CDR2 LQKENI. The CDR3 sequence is CASSPPRRLQGAGTNEKLFF. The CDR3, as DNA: TGTGCCAGCTCACCACCTCGCAGACTACAGGGGGCAGGAACTAATGAAAAACTGTTTTTT. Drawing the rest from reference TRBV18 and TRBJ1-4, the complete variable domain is NAGVMQNPRHLVRRRGQEARLRCSPMKGHSHVYWYRQLPEEGLKFMVYLQKENIIDESGMPKERFSAEFPKEGPSILRIQQVVRGDSAAYFCASSPPRRLQGAGTNEKLFFGSGTQLSVL.

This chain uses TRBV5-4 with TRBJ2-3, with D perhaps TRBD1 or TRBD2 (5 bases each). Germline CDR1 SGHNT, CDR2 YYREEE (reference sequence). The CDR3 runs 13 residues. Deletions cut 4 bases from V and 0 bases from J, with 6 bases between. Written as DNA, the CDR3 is TGTGCCAGCAGCCGGGACAGCACAGATACGCAGTATTTT. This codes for CASSRDSTDTQYF.

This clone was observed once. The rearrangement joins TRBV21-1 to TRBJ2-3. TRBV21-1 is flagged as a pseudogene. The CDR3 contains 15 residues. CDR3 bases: TGTGCCAGCAGCAAAGCTGGGGTCAGCACAGATACGCAGTATTTT. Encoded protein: CASSKAGVSTDTQYF.